One sample yielded the 18 T cell receptor beta chains listed below, sequenced in a study of identical twins. TCRdb analysed the 5' RACE reads with MiXCR anew, one entry per CDR3 protein. Here the sample spans 250,000 to 350,000 distinct CDR3 sequences, roughly 9.7% being singletons. These data were likewise used in another study, on yellow fever vaccine responses in identical twins.

The sequenced sample consisted of CD8+ T cells sorted from blood. The receptor set was obtained from a woman between 18 and 30 years old in good health.

In its sample, this clonotype was seen a few times. The chain uses TRBV28 and TRBJ2-2, with 8 bases identical to TRBD1. Unmatched junction bases numbered 6, after V lost 5 bases and J lost 1 base. CDR3 size: 16 residues. Germline values: CDR1 MDHEN, CDR2 SYDVKM. The CDR3 region is CASSDPGGLNTGELFF. DNA for the CDR3: TGTGCCAGCAGTGACCCAGGGGGCTTGAACACCGGGGAGCTGTTTTTT.

This clonotype was picked up a small number of times. V and J are TRBV28 and TRBJ1-5; D is unclear. Germline-derived CDR1 and CDR2 are MDHEN and SYDVKM. This CDR3 region has 17 residues. V dropped 5 bases and J dropped 2 bases, with 19 bases sitting between them. The DNA for the CDR3 is TGTGCCAGCAGTCGAACTGCCCTAGCTCCTCGCAATCAGCCCCAGCATTTT. Protein: CASSRTALAPRNQPQHF.

This clonotype has a handful of counts. The V call is TRBV7-9, the J call TRBJ1-1; 10 nucleotides agree with TRBD1. The germline CDR1 and CDR2 sequences are SEHNR and FQNEAQ (reference sequence). CDR3 size: 16 residues. With 1 base clipped from V and 6 bases from J, the junction kept 8 bases outside the gene matches. Here the CDR3 reads CASSLVIGTGVPEAFF. The CDR3 bases are TGTGCCAGCAGCTTAGTAATTGGGACAGGGGTCCCTGAAGCTTTCTTT. The full variable domain, in which reference TRBV7-9 and TRBJ1-1 provide the parts outside the CDR3, is DTGVSQNPRHKITKRGQNVTFRCDPISEHNRLYWYRQTLGQGPEFLTYFQNEAQLEKSRLLSDRFSAERPKGSFSTLEIQRTEQGDSAMYLCASSLVIGTGVPEAFFGQGTRLTVV.

The chain links TRBV20-1 to TRBJ2-7; 12 positions agree with TRBD2. This CDR3 comprises 14 residues. With V trimmed by 6 bases and J by 0 bases, 3 bases remained unmatched. Looked up from germline, CDR1 is DFQATT and CDR2 is SNEGSKA (reference sequence). The chain's CDR3 is CSATTSGSSYEQYF. In DNA, the CDR3 is TGCAGTGCAACGACTAGCGGGAGCTCCTACGAGCAGTACTTC.

This clonotype was counted ten times or more. The chain recombines TRBV10-3 with TRBJ2-2; D uncertain. CDR1 and CDR2 (germline): ENHRY, SYGVKD. The CDR3 has 13 amino acids. Trimming shortened V by 2 bases and J by 7 bases, and 8 bases separated the two germline ends. Here the CDR3 reads CAISEPMSGELFF. The CDR3 DNA follows: TGTGCCATCAGTGAGCCGATGAGCGGGGAGCTGTTTTTT.

In this sample, this clonotype turned up a few times. CDR3 region: CAWSTGTGTYEQYF. As DNA, the CDR3 is TGTGCCTGGAGTACCGGGACGGGAACCTACGAGCAGTACTTC. The V and J genes are TRBV30 and TRBJ2-7; tentatively, D is TRBD1 or TRBD2 (5 bases each). This CDR3 spans 14 amino acids. The germline V and J ends were trimmed by 2 bases and 2 bases, with 13 bases remaining between them. Germline V CDR1 and CDR2: GTSNPN, SVGIG (reference sequence).

This clonotype showed up just a few times. V and J are TRBV5-1 and TRBJ2-2; 10 nucleotides align to TRBD1. With 4 bases clipped from V and 6 bases from J, the junction kept 9 bases outside the gene matches. The germline gives CDR1 SGHRS, CDR2 YFSETQ. This CDR3 has 16 amino acids. This CDR3 is CASSLRQGARSGELFF. The CDR3 DNA sequence: TGCGCCAGCAGCCTCCGACAGGGGGCGCGGTCCGGGGAGCTGTTTTTT.

This clonotype has at least ten counts. The chain combines TRBV7-2 with TRBJ2-7; 7 bases match TRBD2. CDR1 SGHTA and CDR2 FQGNSA come from the germline V gene. The J segment lost 4 bases and the V segment lost 5 bases, leaving 17 bases of the junction unmatched. The CDR3 covers 17 residues. The CDR3 is CASSDSPSGPPRYEQYF. The DNA of the CDR3 is TGTGCCAGCAGCGATAGTCCTAGCGGTCCCCCCCGGTACGAGCAGTACTTC.

This clonotype was recorded many times. The V and J genes are TRBV7-9 and TRBJ1-2; D possibly corresponds to TRBD1 (5 bases). Looked up from germline, CDR1 is SEHNR and CDR2 is FQNEAQ (reference sequence). The CDR3 loop spans 15 amino acids. The V end lost 1 base, the J end lost 2 bases, and 11 bases lay between the germline ends. The CDR3 protein is CASSLVGTENYGYTF. The CDR3, as DNA: TGTGCCAGCAGCTTAGTAGGGACCGAGAACTATGGCTACACCTTC.

This clonotype occurred a few times. J is TRBJ2-5 and V is TRBV28; possible D gene TRBD2, 5 bases. With 7 bases removed from V and 2 bases from J, the gap between germline ends came to 14 bases. This CDR3 is built from 14 residues. The germline gives CDR1 MDHEN, CDR2 SYDVKM. In DNA form, the CDR3 reads TGTGCCAGCACCTCTCGACTACCTCAAGAGACCCAGTACTTC. Its translation: CASTSRLPQETQYF.

This clonotype was detected a few times. The CDR3 here is CSATGTNLSYEQYF. The CDR3 coding sequence is TGCAGTGCCACCGGGACCAACCTCTCCTACGAGCAGTACTTC. This chain uses TRBV20-1 with TRBJ2-7; possibly TRBD1 or TRBD2 for D (5 bases each). Germline V gene sequence: CDR1 DFQATT, CDR2 SNEGSKA (reference sequence). There are 14 residues in the CDR3. V lost 6 bases, J lost 0 bases, and 15 bases lay in between.

The sample holds many counts of this clonotype. The rearrangement joins TRBV29-1 to TRBJ1-2, with TRBD1 identical over 8 bases. The CDR3 loop spans 14 amino acids. Germline lookup yields CDR1 SQVTM and CDR2 ANQGSEA. The ends lost 1 base at V and 3 bases at J; junction bases unmatched: 4. Here the CDR3 reads CSVEGKQGDYGYTF. In DNA form, the CDR3 reads TGCAGCGTTGAAGGGAAACAGGGGGACTATGGCTACACCTTC. The full variable domain, in which reference TRBV29-1 and TRBJ1-2 provide the parts outside the CDR3, is SAVISQKPSRDICQRGTSLTIQCQVDSQVTMMFWYRQQPGQSLTLIATANQGSEATYESGFVIDKFPISRPNLTFSTLTVSNMSPEDSSIYLCSVEGKQGDYGYTFGSGTRLTVV.

This clonotype was seen ten or more times. The V and J genes are TRBV9 and TRBJ2-7; TRBD1 aligns across 9 bases. Looked up from germline, CDR1 is SGDLS and CDR2 is YYNGEE. The CDR3 is 16 amino acids. V lost 3 bases, J lost 2 bases, and 9 bases stayed unmatched. As DNA, the CDR3 is TGTGCCAGCAGCGAGCATCTACAGGGGGCTCCCTACGAGCAGTACTTC. Protein product: CASSEHLQGAPYEQYF.

In its sample, this clonotype was seen many times. This chain connects TRBV25-1 to TRBJ1-1; D gene uncertain. Between the trimmed V and J ends, which lost 5 bases and 7 bases, there was a span of 11 bases. CDR1 and CDR2 (germline): MGHDK, SYGVNS. The CDR3 is made up of 12 amino acids. The DNA of the CDR3 is TGTGCCAGCAGTTGGGCTGACGGTGAAGCTTTCTTT. This translates into CASSWADGEAFF.

V usage is TRBV10-2 and J usage is TRBJ2-7; 8 bases map to TRBD1. This CDR3 is built from 17 residues. The trim removed 3 bases at V and 6 bases at J, leaving 16 bases unmatched. CDR1 WSHSY and CDR2 SAAADI come from the germline V gene. The CDR3 spells CASSDPGGVFWYGEQYF. The DNA for the CDR3 is TGCGCCAGCAGTGACCCAGGGGGCGTCTTTTGGTATGGCGAGCAGTACTTC.

There are many counts of this clonotype. V gene TRBV12-3 or TRBV12-4 combines with J gene TRBJ2-5, with 8 positions matching TRBD2. V trimming: 6 bases; J trimming: 1 base; junction bases outside the gene matches: 10. This CDR3 comprises 16 residues. CDR3 coding DNA: TGTGCCAGCAGCACGACTGTCGGGGGGGCCCAAGAGACCCAGTACTTC. This gives the protein CASSTTVGGAQETQYF.

This clonotype was counted many times. This rearrangement joins TRBV12-3 or TRBV12-4 to TRBJ2-5; D gene uncertain. The CDR3 is made up of 14 amino acids. Between the trimmed V and J ends, which lost 3 bases and 1 base, there was a span of 9 bases. CDR3 in DNA: TGTGCCAGCAGTTTGTCTCACCTCCAAGAGACCCAGTACTTC. This encodes CASSLSHLQETQYF.

In its sample, this clonotype was seen a few times. The chain has TRBV7-9 and TRBJ2-3, with 10 bases matching TRBD2. Trimming cost V 6 bases and J 3 bases; bases outside gene matches: 6. Germline-derived CDR1 and CDR2 are SEHNR and FQNEAQ (reference sequence). CDR3 size: 15 residues. CDR3 nucleotide sequence: TGTGCCAGCAGTGGTCTAGCGGGAGTGACAGATACGCAGTATTTT. It translates to CASSGLAGVTDTQYF.